The clone carrying this T cell receptor beta chain appeared many times. The CDR3 covers 11 residues. Between the trimmed V and J ends, which lost 4 bases and 7 bases, there was a span of 4 bases. Germline V gives CDR1 MNHEY, CDR2 SMNVEV (reference sequence). One entry per CDR3 protein results from TCRdb running MiXCR on the 5' RACE reads. The table lists approximately 300,000 distinct CDR3 sequences, approximately 15% of them singletons. The data stem from a study of T-cell memory formation after mild COVID-19. The sequenced material came from PBMCs or a T cell subset sorted from them (not recorded which). This rearrangement joins TRBV27 to TRBJ2-2; D not certain. This TCR came from a man aged 18 to 30 who had mild COVID-19 (a few samples of this study predate the infection). Cell type and time point are not known. The CDR3 sequence is CASSWGGELFF. CDR3 DNA sequence: TGTGCCAGCAGTTGGGGCGGGGAGCTGTTTTTT.